The present T cell receptor beta chain was sequenced within a study of blood T cell repertoires in COVID-19. The repertoire was sequenced with immunoSEQ multiplex PCR; TCRdb's copy has only in-frame clones and lacks some. Among 400,000 or so clones, around 91% were seen once, and the ten largest hold 1.5% to 1.8%. Concerning this clone: The sample contains more than one DNA sequence encoding this CDR3.

The V and J ends lost 0 bases and 1 base, in that order; junction bases with no gene match: 2. Germline V CDR1 and CDR2: MNHNY, SVGAGI (reference sequence). This CDR3 has 15 residues. The gene calls are TRBV6-6 and TRBJ2-7; 8 nucleotides align to TRBD2. Sequencing was done on a sample of peripheral blood. This receptor was obtained from a woman in her thirties or forties with COVID-19, enrolled during active disease. The CDR3 is CASSYSGTSSYEQYF. The CDR3 DNA is TGTGCCAGCAGTTACTCAGGGACTAGTTCCTACGAGCAGTACTTC.